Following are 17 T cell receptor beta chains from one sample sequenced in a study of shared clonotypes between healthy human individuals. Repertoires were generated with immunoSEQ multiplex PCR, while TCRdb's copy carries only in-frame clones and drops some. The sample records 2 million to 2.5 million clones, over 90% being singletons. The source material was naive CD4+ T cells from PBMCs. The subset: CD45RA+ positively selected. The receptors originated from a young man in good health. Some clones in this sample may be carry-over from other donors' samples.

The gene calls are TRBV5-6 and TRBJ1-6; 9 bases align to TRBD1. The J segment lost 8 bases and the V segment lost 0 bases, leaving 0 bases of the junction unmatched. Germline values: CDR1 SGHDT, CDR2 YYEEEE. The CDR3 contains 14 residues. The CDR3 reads CASSLGQGDSPLHF. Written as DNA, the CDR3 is TGTGCCAGCAGCTTGGGACAGGGGGATTCACCCCTCCACTTT. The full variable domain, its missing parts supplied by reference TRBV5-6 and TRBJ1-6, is DAGVTQSPTHLIKTRGQQVTLRCSPKSGHDTVSWYQQALGQGPQFIFQYYEEEERQRGNFPDRFSGHQFPNYSSELNVNALLLGDSALYLCASSLGQGDSPLHFGNGTRLTVT.

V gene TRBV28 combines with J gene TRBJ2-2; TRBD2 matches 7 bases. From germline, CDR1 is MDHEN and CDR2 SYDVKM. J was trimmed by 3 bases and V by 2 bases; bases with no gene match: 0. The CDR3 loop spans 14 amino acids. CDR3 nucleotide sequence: TGTGCCAGCAGTTTAGCGGGGGACACCGGGGAGCTGTTTTTT. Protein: CASSLAGDTGELFF.

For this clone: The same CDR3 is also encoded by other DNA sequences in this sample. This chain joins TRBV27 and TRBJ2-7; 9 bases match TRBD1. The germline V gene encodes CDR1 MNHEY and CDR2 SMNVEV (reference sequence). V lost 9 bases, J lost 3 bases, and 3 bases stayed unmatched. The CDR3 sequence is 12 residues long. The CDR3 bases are TGTGCCAGTCGGGACAGGGTCTACGAGCAGTACTTC. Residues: CASRDRVYEQYF.

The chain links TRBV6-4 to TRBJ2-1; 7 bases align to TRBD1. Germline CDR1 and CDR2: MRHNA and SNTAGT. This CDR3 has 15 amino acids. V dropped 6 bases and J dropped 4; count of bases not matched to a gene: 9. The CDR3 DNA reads TGTGCCAGCAGCCCAGACAGGGCCTTATACAATGAGCAGTTCTTC. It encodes CASSPDRALYNEQFF.

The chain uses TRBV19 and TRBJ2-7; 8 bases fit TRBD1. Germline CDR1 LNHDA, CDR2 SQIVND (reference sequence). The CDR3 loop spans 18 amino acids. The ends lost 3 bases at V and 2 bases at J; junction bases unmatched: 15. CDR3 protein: CASSIAGGWREVTYEQYF. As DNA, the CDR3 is TGTGCCAGTAGTATCGCAGGGGGCTGGCGAGAAGTAACCTACGAGCAGTACTTC.

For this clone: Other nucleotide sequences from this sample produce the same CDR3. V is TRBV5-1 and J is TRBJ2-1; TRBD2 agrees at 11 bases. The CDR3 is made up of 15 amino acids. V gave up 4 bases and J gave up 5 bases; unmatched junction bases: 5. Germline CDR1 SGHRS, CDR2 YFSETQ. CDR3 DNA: TGCGCCAGCAGCCCCGGACTAGCGGGCCACAATGAGCAGTTCTTC. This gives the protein CASSPGLAGHNEQFF.

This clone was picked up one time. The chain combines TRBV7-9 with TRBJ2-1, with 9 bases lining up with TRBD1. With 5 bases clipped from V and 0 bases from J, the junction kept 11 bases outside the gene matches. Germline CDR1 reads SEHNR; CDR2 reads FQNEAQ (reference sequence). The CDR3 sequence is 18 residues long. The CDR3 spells CASSDRGVTSSSYNEQFF. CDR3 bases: TGTGCCAGCAGCGACAGGGGGGTGACGTCCAGCTCCTACAATGAGCAGTTCTTC.

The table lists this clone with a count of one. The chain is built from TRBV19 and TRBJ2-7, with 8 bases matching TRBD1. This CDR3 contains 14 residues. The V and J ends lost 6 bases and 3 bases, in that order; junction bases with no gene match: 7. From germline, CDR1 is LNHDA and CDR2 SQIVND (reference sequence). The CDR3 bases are TGTGCCAGTAGCCCGGGACAGGTGGTCTACGAGCAGTACTTC. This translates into CASSPGQVVYEQYF.

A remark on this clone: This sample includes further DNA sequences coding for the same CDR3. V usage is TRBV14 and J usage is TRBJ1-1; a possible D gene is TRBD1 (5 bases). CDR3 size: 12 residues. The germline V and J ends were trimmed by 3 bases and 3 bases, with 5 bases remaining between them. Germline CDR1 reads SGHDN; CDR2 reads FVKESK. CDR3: CASSQGDTEAFF. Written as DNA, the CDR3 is TGTGCCAGCAGCCAGGGGGACACTGAAGCTTTCTTT.

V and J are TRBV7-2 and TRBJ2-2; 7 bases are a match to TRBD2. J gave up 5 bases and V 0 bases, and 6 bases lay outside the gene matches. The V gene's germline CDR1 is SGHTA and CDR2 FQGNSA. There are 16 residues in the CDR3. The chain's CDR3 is CASSLAGGSWTGELFF. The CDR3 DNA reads TGTGCCAGCAGCTTAGCTGGCGGGAGCTGGACCGGGGAGCTGTTTTTT.

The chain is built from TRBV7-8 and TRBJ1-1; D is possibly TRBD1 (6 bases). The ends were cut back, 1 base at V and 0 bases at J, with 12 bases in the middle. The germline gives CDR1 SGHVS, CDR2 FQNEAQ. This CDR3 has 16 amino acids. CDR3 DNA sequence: TGTGCCAGCAGCTTAGTTCCTTGGGACATGAACACTGAAGCTTTCTTT. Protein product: CASSLVPWDMNTEAFF.

In nucleotides, the CDR3 is TGTGCCAGCAGCTTAACCGGGACTAGCGGAAGCTCCTACAATGAGCAGTTCTTC. Amino acids: CASSLTGTSGSSYNEQFF. The rearrangement uses TRBV7-3 and TRBJ2-1; 11 nucleotides match TRBD2. Losses at the gene ends were 0 bases for V and 0 bases for J; bases not matched to a gene: 4. This CDR3 has 18 residues. Germline CDR1 reads SGHTA; CDR2 reads FQGTGA.

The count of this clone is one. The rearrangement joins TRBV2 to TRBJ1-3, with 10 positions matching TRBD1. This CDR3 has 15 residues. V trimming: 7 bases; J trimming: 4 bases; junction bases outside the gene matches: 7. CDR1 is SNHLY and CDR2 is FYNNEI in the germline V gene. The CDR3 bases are TGTGCCAGCATTAGACAGGGGGCGCCGGGAAACACCATATATTTT. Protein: CASIRQGAPGNTIYF.

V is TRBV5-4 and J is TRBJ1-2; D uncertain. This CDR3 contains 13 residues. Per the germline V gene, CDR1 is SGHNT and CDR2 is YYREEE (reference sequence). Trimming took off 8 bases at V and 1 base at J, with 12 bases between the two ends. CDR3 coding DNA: TGTGCCAGTTCCGTGGACGGTAACTATGGCTACACCTTC. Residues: CASSVDGNYGYTF.

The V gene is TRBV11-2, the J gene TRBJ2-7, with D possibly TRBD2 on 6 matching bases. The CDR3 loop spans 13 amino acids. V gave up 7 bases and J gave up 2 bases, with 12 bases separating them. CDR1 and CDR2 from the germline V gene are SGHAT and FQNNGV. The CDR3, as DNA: TGTGCCAGCAACCGGGACTTTACCTACGAGCAGTACTTC. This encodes CASNRDFTYEQYF.

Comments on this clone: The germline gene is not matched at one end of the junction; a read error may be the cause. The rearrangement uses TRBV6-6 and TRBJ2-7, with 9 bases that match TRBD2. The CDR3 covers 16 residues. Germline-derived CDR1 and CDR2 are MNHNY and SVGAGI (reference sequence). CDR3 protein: CASSYSVDSGRYEQYF. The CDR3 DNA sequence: TGTGCCAGCAGTTACTCCGTGGATAGCGGGAGATACGAGCAATACTTC.

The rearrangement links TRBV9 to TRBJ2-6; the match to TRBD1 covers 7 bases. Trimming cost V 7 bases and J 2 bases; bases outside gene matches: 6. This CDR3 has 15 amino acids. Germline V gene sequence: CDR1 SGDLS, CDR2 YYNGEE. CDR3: CASGDSSPGANVLTF. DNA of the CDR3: TGTGCCAGCGGGGACAGCTCTCCTGGGGCCAACGTCCTGACTTTC.